Shown below are 26 T cell receptor beta chains from a single sample sequenced in a study of T cell changes during pregnancy in multiple sclerosis. Only in-frame clones appear in the TCRdb table, and some are missing; sequencing was by immunoSEQ multiplex PCR. Altogether more than 80,000 clones are present, around 93% being singletons, with the ten largest covering 1.6%. This material consisted of peripheral blood, taken after pregnancy. The source is a female donor with multiple sclerosis, enrolled in a pregnancy study.

This clone came up once. The chain couples TRBV15 to TRBJ2-3; TRBD2 aligns across 8 bases. Unmatched junction bases numbered 9, after V lost 0 bases and J lost 1 base. This CDR3 comprises 18 residues. Germline V gene lookup returns CDR1 LNHNV and CDR2 YYDKDF (reference sequence). This CDR3 reads CATSRDVGLAAGTDTQYF. The CDR3, as DNA: TGTGCCACCAGCAGAGATGTCGGACTAGCCGCAGGCACAGATACGCAGTATTTT.

The chain employs TRBV2 and TRBJ1-2, with D possibly TRBD1 on 5 matching bases. This CDR3 region has 12 residues. Germline assignment: CDR1 SNHLY and CDR2 FYNNEI. Trimming left V 8 bases short and J 8 bases short, with 15 bases between. The CDR3 protein is CASGTGPGGYTF. The CDR3 nucleotides read TGTGCCAGCGGAACAGGCCCCGGGGGCTACACCTTC.

The rearrangement joins TRBV30 to TRBJ1-2, with 7 nucleotides matching TRBD1. CDR1 is GTSNPN and CDR2 is SVGIG in the germline V gene (reference sequence). The CDR3 has 13 residues. Trimming removed 1 base from V and 8 bases from J; junction bases left unmatched: 7. Here the CDR3 reads CAWSAGGRPGYTF. The CDR3 DNA sequence: TGTGCCTGGAGTGCAGGGGGAAGACCGGGCTACACCTTC.

This chain connects TRBV5-4 to TRBJ1-2, with D perhaps TRBD1 (5 bases). Germline CDR1 and CDR2: SGHNT and YYREEE (reference sequence). V lost 4 bases, J lost 5 bases, and 9 bases lay in between. CDR3 size: 12 residues. This CDR3 reads CASSQDSYGYTF. The CDR3 region has the DNA TGTGCCAGCAGCCAAGACAGTTATGGCTACACCTTC.

The gene calls are TRBV9 and TRBJ1-2, with D perhaps matching TRBD1 (5 bases). V was trimmed by 1 base and J by 3 bases, leaving 10 bases between them. CDR1 is SGDLS and CDR2 is YYNGEE in the germline V gene. The CDR3 is 14 amino acids. Written as DNA, the CDR3 is TGTGCCAGCAGCGTAAATGGGGCCGACTATGGCTACACCTTC. It is translated as CASSVNGADYGYTF. The variable domain in full, completed from reference TRBV9 and TRBJ1-2, reads DSGVTQTPKHLITATGQRVTLRCSPRSGDLSVYWYQQSLDQGLQFLIQYYNGEERAKGNILERFSAQQFPDLHSELNLSSLELGDSALYFCASSVNGADYGYTFGSGTRLTVV.

The V gene is TRBV27, the J gene TRBJ1-1; 10 positions agree with TRBD1. Germline V gene lookup returns CDR1 MNHEY and CDR2 SMNVEV (reference sequence). The CDR3 totals 16 residues. The J segment lost 5 bases and the V segment lost 8 bases, leaving 14 bases of the junction unmatched. CDR3 sequence (DNA): TGTGCCAGCTGTCGACAGGGGGCTCCTGGTCGGACTGAAGCTTTCTTT. Translation: CASCRQGAPGRTEAFF.

J is TRBJ2-7 and V is TRBV11-1; 7 positions agree with TRBD1. The CDR3 loop spans 16 amino acids. Germline loops: CDR1 SGHAT, CDR2 FQDESV (reference sequence). Germline trimming cut 5 bases from V and 3 bases from J; bases unmatched to any gene: 13. DNA for the CDR3: TGTGCCAGCAGCCCCTCGGGACAGAGGTTCCGCTACGAGCAGTACTTC. It is translated as CASSPSGQRFRYEQYF.

CDR3 residues: CASRPDRGRGYGYTF. The CDR3 DNA follows: TGTGCCAGCAGGCCCGACAGGGGGCGAGGGTATGGCTACACCTTC. The chain is built from TRBV5-6 and TRBJ1-2; 10 nucleotides align to TRBD1. Germline V gene lookup returns CDR1 SGHDT and CDR2 YYEEEE. This CDR3 spans 15 amino acids. The V and J ends lost 5 bases and 5 bases, in that order; junction bases with no gene match: 9.

V is TRBV19 and J is TRBJ1-5; D gene ambiguous. V lost 0 bases and J 9 bases, leaving 9 bases between the germline ends. Germline CDR1 and CDR2: LNHDA and SQIVND (reference sequence). The CDR3 covers 13 residues. The CDR3 DNA follows: TGTGCCAGTAGTATAGATCCCTTCCGGCCCCAGCATTTT. Translated, it gives CASSIDPFRPQHF.

The V gene is TRBV7-3, the J gene TRBJ1-1; D is uncertain. This CDR3 spans 13 amino acids. Germline V gene data show CDR1 as SGHTA and CDR2 as FQGTGA. With 5 bases removed from V and 0 bases from J, the gap between germline ends came to 7 bases. CDR3 residues: CASSIQMNTEAFF. CDR3 DNA: TGTGCCAGCAGCATACAGATGAACACTGAAGCTTTCTTT.

This clone was seen only once. The gene calls are TRBV28 and TRBJ1-2, with 10 positions matching TRBD1. Trimming took 5 bases from V and 7 from J; bases not matched to a gene: 7. This CDR3 is 14 amino acids long. CDR1 MDHEN and CDR2 SYDVKM come from the germline V gene. The CDR3 DNA is TGTGCCAGCAGTCCAGGGACAGGGGTTGGTGGCTACACCTTC. It encodes CASSPGTGVGGYTF.

V gene TRBV19 combines with J gene TRBJ1-2; 9 nucleotides line up with TRBD1. This CDR3 is built from 15 residues. V dropped 7 bases and J dropped 1; count of bases not matched to a gene: 7. CDR1 LNHDA and CDR2 SQIVND come from the germline V gene (reference sequence). CDR3 in amino acids: CASNRDRAYNYGYTF. The CDR3 nucleotides read TGTGCCAGTAACCGGGACAGGGCTTATAACTATGGCTACACCTTC.

This sequence joins TRBV4-1 and TRBJ1-5; 10 bases align to TRBD1. Per germline, CDR1 MGHRA and CDR2 YSYEKL. Trimming cost V 0 bases and J 7 bases; bases outside gene matches: 3. The CDR3 contains 15 residues. Here the CDR3 reads CASSQEGQGSQPQHF. CDR3 coding DNA: TGCGCCAGCAGCCAAGAGGGACAGGGGAGCCAGCCCCAGCATTTT.

The chain links TRBV13 to TRBJ2-5; a possible D gene is TRBD2 (5 bases). Germline CDR1 PRHDT, CDR2 FYEKMQ (reference sequence). The CDR3 is made up of 15 amino acids. V was shortened by 2 bases and J by 2 bases, with 12 bases between the two germline ends. CDR3 DNA sequence: TGTGCCAGCAGCTTAAAGGGTGGAGGACAAGAGACCCAGTACTTC. Amino acid sequence: CASSLKGGGQETQYF.

The chain has TRBV6-1 and TRBJ1-1; 11 positions agree with TRBD1. The germline V gene encodes CDR1 MNHNS and CDR2 SASEGT. CDR3 size: 14 residues. Unmatched junction bases numbered 4, after V lost 7 bases and J lost 3 bases. The CDR3 coding sequence is TGTGCCAGCACGGGGACAGGGGGATACACTGAAGCTTTCTTT. Translated, it gives CASTGTGGYTEAFF.

The chain combines TRBV2 with TRBJ2-1; 10 nucleotides agree with TRBD1. J gave up 0 bases and V 6 bases, and 5 bases lay outside the gene matches. There are 16 residues in the CDR3. Germline V gives CDR1 SNHLY, CDR2 FYNNEI. The CDR3 DNA is TGTGCCAGCAGATGGACAGGGGGAAGCTCCTACAATGAGCAGTTCTTC. It is translated as CASRWTGGSSYNEQFF.

This clone has just a few counts. The chain couples TRBV6-5 to TRBJ1-2; D unclear. Trimming stripped 2 bases from V and 8 bases from J, with 15 bases between. CDR1 is MNHEY and CDR2 is SVGAGI in the germline V gene. The CDR3 sequence is 14 residues long. In nucleotides, the CDR3 is TGTGCCAGCAGTTACGGCCCGGGGATGGGCGGCTACACCTTC. It is translated as CASSYGPGMGGYTF.

The chain links TRBV7-9 to TRBJ2-1; 9 bases fit TRBD2. Germline lookup yields CDR1 SEHNR and CDR2 FQNEAQ (reference sequence). The CDR3 is 14 residues long. With V trimmed by 2 bases and J by 6 bases, 2 bases remained unmatched. CDR3 amino acids: CASSLSGGSNEQFF. The CDR3 DNA reads TGTGCCAGCAGCTTAAGCGGGGGGTCCAATGAGCAGTTCTTC.

V and J are TRBV2 and TRBJ2-4; D not resolved. V lost 1 base and J lost 3, with 7 bases in between. This CDR3 is built from 14 residues. Germline lookup yields CDR1 SNHLY and CDR2 FYNNEI. CDR3 in DNA: TGTGCCAGCAGTGAAGGGCGGCTCAAAAACATTCAGTACTTC. This sequence encodes CASSEGRLKNIQYF.

CDR3 in amino acids: CSVVLGLGGYEQYF. The DNA for the CDR3 is TGCAGCGTTGTCTTGGGACTAGGAGGGTACGAGCAGTACTTC. The chain has TRBV29-1 and TRBJ2-7; 8 bases align to TRBD2. J was trimmed by 4 bases and V by 4 bases; bases with no gene match: 9. The germline CDR1 and CDR2 sequences are SQVTM and ANQGSEA. This CDR3 has 14 residues.

This sequence joins TRBV18 and TRBJ2-1, with 9 bases lining up with TRBD1. Looked up from germline, CDR1 is KGHSH and CDR2 is LQKENI. The CDR3 totals 14 residues. V was clipped by 3 bases and J by 3 bases; unmatched bases: 0. This CDR3 reads CASSPGQGYNEQFF. The CDR3 region has the DNA TGTGCCAGCTCACCGGGACAGGGCTACAATGAGCAGTTCTTC.

Only one count was recorded for this clone. The genes are TRBV19 and TRBJ1-2; 12 bases fit TRBD1. V was clipped by 7 bases and J by 4 bases; unmatched bases: 10. The CDR3 covers 16 residues. CDR1 and CDR2 from the germline V gene are LNHDA and SQIVND (reference sequence). For the CDR3, the DNA is TGTGCCAGTACCCCCCGGGACAGGGGGCGAGCCTATGGCTACACCTTC. Translating gives CASTPRDRGRAYGYTF.

DNA for the CDR3: TGTGCCAGCAGCGTAGCGGATAGCGGTACCTACGAGCAGTACTTC. Residues: CASSVADSGTYEQYF. This sequence joins TRBV9 and TRBJ2-7, with a tentative D call TRBD2 (6 bases). CDR1 is SGDLS and CDR2 is YYNGEE in the germline V gene. This CDR3 spans 15 amino acids. V lost 0 bases to trimming and J lost 2 bases, with 12 bases between them.

This chain joins TRBV6-4 and TRBJ2-7; 7 positions match TRBD2. CDR1 and CDR2 (germline): MRHNA, SNTAGT. Trimming took 11 bases from V and 6 from J; bases not matched to a gene: 10. The CDR3 length is 12 residues. CDR3 in amino acids: CAGRGRGSEQYF. For the CDR3, the DNA is TGTGCCGGTCGCGGGAGAGGCAGCGAGCAGTACTTC.

This sequence joins TRBV7-9 and TRBJ1-4; D unresolved. Per germline, CDR1 SEHNR and CDR2 FQNEAQ (reference sequence). The CDR3 has 13 residues. The V gene lost 0 bases and the J gene lost 13 bases, with 12 bases spanning the gap. In DNA, the CDR3 is TGTGCCAGCAGCTTAGCGGGGAGTGTTCCACTGTTTTTT. This translates into CASSLAGSVPLFF.

This sequence joins TRBV19 and TRBJ2-3; 9 bases map to TRBD1. Germline CDR1 reads LNHDA; CDR2 reads SQIVND (reference sequence). V lost 4 bases to trimming and J lost 6 bases; unmatched junction nucleotides: 11. This CDR3 has 16 residues. DNA of the CDR3: TGTGCCAGTAGTACTCGACAGGGGGGACACCACGATACGCAGTATTTT. Translated, it gives CASSTRQGGHHDTQYF.